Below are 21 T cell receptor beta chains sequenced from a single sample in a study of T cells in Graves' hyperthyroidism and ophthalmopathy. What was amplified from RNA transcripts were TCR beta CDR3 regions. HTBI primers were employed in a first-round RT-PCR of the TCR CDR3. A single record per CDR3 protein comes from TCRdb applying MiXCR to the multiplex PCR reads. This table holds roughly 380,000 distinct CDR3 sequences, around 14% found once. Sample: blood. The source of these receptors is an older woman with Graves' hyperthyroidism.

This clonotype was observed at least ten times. The CDR3 nucleotides read TGCAGTGCTAGGCAGGTCCTGTACTACGAGCAGTACTTC. As protein: CSARQVLYYEQYF. The chain links TRBV20-1 to TRBJ2-7; D ambiguous. The CDR3 contains 13 residues. The germline V gene has CDR1 DFQATT and CDR2 SNEGSKA (reference sequence). Between the trimmed V and J ends, which lost 3 bases and 3 bases, there was a span of 12 bases.

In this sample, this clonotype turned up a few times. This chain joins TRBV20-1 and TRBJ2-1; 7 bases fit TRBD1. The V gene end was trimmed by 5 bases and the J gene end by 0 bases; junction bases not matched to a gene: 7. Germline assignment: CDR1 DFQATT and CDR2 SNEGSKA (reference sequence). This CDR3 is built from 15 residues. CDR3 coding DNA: TGCAGTGCTGGATCGGGACAGAGCTCCTACAATGAGCAGTTCTTC. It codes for CSAGSGQSSYNEQFF.

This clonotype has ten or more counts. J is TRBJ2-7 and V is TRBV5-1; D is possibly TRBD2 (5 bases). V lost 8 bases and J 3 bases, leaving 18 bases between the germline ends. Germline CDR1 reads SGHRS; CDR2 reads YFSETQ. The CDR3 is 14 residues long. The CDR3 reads CASHLRGGSYEQYF. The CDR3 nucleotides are TGCGCCAGTCACCTCCGGGGTGGGAGCTACGAGCAGTACTTC.

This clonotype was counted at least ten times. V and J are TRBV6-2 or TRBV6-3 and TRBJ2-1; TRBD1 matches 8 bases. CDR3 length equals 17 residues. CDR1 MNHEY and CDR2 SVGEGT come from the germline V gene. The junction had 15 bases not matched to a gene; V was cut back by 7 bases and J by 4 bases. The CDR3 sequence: CASKTPTGVGVYNEQFF. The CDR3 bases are TGTGCCAGCAAGACACCGACAGGGGTAGGGGTATACAATGAGCAGTTCTTC.

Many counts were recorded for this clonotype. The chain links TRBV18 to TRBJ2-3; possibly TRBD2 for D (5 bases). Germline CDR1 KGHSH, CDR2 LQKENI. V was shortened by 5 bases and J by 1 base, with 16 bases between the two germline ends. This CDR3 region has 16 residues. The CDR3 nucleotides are TGTGCCAGCTCATCAACTAGGGCCGGGGGCACAGATACGCAGTATTTT. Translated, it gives CASSSTRAGGTDTQYF.

As DNA, the CDR3 is TGTGCCAGCAGCAAAGGGACAGTCTACGAGCAGTACTTC. Protein sequence: CASSKGTVYEQYF. The V and J genes are TRBV6-1 and TRBJ2-7; TRBD1 matches 7 bases. Germline values: CDR1 MNHNS, CDR2 SASEGT. The CDR3 spans 13 residues. V gave up 6 bases and J gave up 3 bases; unmatched junction bases: 5.

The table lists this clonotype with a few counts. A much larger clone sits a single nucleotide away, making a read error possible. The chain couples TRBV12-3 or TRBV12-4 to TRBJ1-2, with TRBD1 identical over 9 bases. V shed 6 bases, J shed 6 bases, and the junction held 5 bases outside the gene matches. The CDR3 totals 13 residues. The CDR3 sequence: CASRQQGANGYTF. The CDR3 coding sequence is TGTGCCAGCAGGCAACAGGGGGCGAATGGCTACACCTTC.

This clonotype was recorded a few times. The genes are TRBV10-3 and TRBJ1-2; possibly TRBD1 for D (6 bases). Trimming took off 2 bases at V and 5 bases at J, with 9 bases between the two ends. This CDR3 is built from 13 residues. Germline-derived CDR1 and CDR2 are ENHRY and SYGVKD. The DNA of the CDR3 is TGTGCCATCAGTGAGCTGCAGGGGTATGGCTACACCTTC. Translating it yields CAISELQGYGYTF.

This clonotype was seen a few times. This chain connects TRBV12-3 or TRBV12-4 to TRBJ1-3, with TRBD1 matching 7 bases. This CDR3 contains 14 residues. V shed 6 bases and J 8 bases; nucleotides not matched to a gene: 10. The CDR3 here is CASRLQGGGDTIYF. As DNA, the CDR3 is TGTGCCAGCAGATTACAGGGAGGGGGCGACACCATATATTTT.

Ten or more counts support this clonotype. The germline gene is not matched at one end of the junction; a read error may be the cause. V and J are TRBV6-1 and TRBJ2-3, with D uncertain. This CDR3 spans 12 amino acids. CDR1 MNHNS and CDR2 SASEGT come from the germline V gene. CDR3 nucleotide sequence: TGTGCCAGCACCAACAGCAGAGATACGCAGTATTTT. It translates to CASTNSRDTQYF.

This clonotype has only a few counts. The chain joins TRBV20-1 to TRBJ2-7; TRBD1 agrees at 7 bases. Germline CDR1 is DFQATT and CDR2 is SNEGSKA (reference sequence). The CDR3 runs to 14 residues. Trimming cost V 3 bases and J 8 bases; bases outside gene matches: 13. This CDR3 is CSASEGQQIYKQYF. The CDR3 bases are TGCAGTGCTAGTGAGGGACAGCAAATCTATAAGCAGTACTTC.

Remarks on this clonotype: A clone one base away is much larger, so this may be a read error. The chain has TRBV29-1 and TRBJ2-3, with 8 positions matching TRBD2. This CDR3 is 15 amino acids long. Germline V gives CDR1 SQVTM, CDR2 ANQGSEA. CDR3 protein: CSVALAGGGADTQCF. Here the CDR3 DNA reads TGCAGCGTAGCTCTGGCGGGAGGAGGAGCAGATACGCAGTGTTTT.

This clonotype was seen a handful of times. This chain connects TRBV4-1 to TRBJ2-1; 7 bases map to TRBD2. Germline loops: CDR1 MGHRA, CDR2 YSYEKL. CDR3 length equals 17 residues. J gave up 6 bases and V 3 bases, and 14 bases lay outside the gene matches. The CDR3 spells CASSQSRSGGQSNEQFF. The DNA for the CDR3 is TGCGCCAGCAGCCAGTCCCGTTCGGGAGGCCAGAGCAATGAGCAGTTCTTC.

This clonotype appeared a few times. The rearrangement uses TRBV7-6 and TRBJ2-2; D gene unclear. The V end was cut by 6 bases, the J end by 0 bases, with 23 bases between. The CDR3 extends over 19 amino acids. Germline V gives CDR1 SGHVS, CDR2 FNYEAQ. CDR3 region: CASRPLQVPYGANTGELFF. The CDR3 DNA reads TGTGCCAGCAGACCCCTCCAGGTCCCGTATGGGGCGAACACCGGGGAGCTGTTTTTT.

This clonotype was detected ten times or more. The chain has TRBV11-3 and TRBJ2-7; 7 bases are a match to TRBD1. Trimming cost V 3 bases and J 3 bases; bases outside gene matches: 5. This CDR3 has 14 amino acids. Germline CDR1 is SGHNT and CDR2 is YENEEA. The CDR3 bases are TGTGCCAGCAGCTTGAGAGGGGGCAACTACGAGCAGTACTTC. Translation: CASSLRGGNYEQYF.

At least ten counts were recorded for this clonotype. The CDR3 coding sequence is TGCGCCAGCAGCTCCCGGACTGACAGCCAAGGAGCTTTCTTT. It translates to CASSSRTDSQGAFF. J is TRBJ1-1 and V is TRBV5-1; D is possibly TRBD1 (5 bases). The V end was cut by 3 bases, the J end by 10 bases, with 19 bases between. This CDR3 comprises 14 residues. Germline values: CDR1 SGHRS, CDR2 YFSETQ.

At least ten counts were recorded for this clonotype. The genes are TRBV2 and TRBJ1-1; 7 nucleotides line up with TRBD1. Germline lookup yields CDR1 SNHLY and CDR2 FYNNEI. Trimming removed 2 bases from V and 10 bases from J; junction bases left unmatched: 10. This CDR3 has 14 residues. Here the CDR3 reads CASSETPFDRAAFF. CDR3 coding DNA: TGTGCCAGCAGTGAAACTCCCTTCGACAGGGCAGCTTTCTTT.

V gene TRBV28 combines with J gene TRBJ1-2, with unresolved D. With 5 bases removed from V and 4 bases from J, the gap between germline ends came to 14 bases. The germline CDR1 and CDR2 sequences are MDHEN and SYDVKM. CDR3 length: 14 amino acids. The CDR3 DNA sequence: TGTGCCAGCAGTCCCCATGTCACGGTCTATGGCTACACCTTC. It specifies CASSPHVTVYGYTF.

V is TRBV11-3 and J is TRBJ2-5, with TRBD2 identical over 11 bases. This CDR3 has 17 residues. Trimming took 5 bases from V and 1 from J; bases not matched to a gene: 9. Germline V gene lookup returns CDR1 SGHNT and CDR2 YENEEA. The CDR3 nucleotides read TGTGCCAGCAGCCTTATTAGCGGGAGGGCCCGCCAAGAGACCCAGTACTTC. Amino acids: CASSLISGRARQETQYF.

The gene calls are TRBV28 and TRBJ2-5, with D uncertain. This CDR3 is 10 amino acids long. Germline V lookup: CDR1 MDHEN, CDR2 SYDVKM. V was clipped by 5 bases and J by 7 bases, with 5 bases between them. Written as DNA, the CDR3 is TGTGCCAGCAGTCGCGGGACCCAGTACTTC. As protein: CASSRGTQYF.

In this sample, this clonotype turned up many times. The CDR3, as DNA: TGTGCCAGCAGTTTAGGGGCCGCGGAGACCCAGTACTTC. It translates to CASSLGAAETQYF. The chain recombines TRBV12-3 or TRBV12-4 with TRBJ2-5; no definite D call. Trimming pared 1 base from V and 5 bases from J, leaving 8 bases between. The CDR3 is made up of 13 amino acids.